These 24 T cell receptor beta chains were all obtained from the same sample, sequenced in a study of CD8+CD57+ T cells in acquired aplastic anemia. It was patients with CD8+CD57+ cell expansion by flow cytometry who were chosen for sequencing. The template for TCR beta VDJ and CDR3 sequence profiling was genomic DNA. TCRdb recomputed calls from the reads with MiXCR, one row per CDR3 protein. This table holds approximately 170,000 distinct CDR3 sequences, roughly 45% found once. Source material: sorted CD4+, CD8+, or CD8+CD57+ T cells (not recorded which) from PBMCs. The receptors shown here come from a human donor with aplastic anemia.

J is TRBJ2-2 and V is TRBV4-3; D unclear. The germline CDR1 and CDR2 sequences are LGHNA and YSLEER. The V and J ends lost 1 base and 0 bases respectively, with 9 bases between them. The CDR3 is made up of 16 amino acids. The DNA for the CDR3 is TGCGCCAGCAGCCAAGTTTGGGGTACGAACACCGGGGAGCTGTTTTTT. Protein sequence: CASSQVWGTNTGELFF.

This clonotype has a single count. This may be a read error, as it is one base from a much larger clone. This CDR3 fails to terminate in the conserved phenylalanine or tryptophan, so it likely reflects a read error. V gene TRBV6-1 combines with J gene TRBJ1-1, with D maybe TRBD1 (5 bases). This CDR3 contains 14 residues. Germline CDR1 reads MNHNS; CDR2 reads SASEGT. The V end was cut by 9 bases, the J end by 1 base, with 15 bases between. Here the CDR3 DNA reads TGTGCCAGTCTTAGGGGAGGGACGAACACTGAAGCTTTCCTT. It encodes CASLRGGTNTEAFL.

This clonotype was detected ten times or more. This chain links TRBV4-1 with TRBJ1-3; TRBD1 matches 7 bases. The J segment lost 3 bases and the V segment lost 0 bases, leaving 2 bases of the junction unmatched. CDR1 MGHRA and CDR2 YSYEKL come from the germline V gene. This CDR3 has 15 residues. The CDR3 protein is CASSQDDRVGNTIYF. CDR3 bases: TGCGCCAGCAGCCAAGATGACAGGGTTGGAAACACCATATATTTT.

The chain combines TRBV6-2 or TRBV6-3 with TRBJ2-3, with D unresolved. The CDR3 loop spans 15 amino acids. V was trimmed by 4 bases and J by 3 bases, leaving 14 bases between them. Germline V lookup: CDR1 MNHEY, CDR2 SVGEGT. The CDR3 here is CASSLFGVGTDTQYF. The CDR3, as DNA: TGTGCCAGCAGTTTATTTGGGGTGGGAACAGATACGCAGTATTTT.

This clonotype counts as medium-sized (0.01 to 0.1%). This chain uses TRBV24-1 with TRBJ1-4, with D perhaps TRBD1 (6 bases). Trimming pared 4 bases from V and 8 bases from J, leaving 16 bases between. CDR3 length: 15 residues. Germline loops: CDR1 KGHDR, CDR2 SFDVKD. The CDR3 nucleotides read TGTGCCACCAGTGAACAGACAGGATCGTACGAAAAACTGTTTTTT. Protein sequence: CATSEQTGSYEKLFF.

The rearrangement uses TRBV3-1 and TRBJ1-1; D remains ambiguous. The CDR3 runs to 14 residues. Per the germline V gene, CDR1 is LGHDT and CDR2 is YNNKEL (reference sequence). The V end lost 5 bases, the J end lost 1 base, and 11 bases lay between the germline ends. The DNA for the CDR3 is TGTGCCAGCAGCGCCGTCAGTCAGAACACTGAAGCTTTCTTT. It is translated as CASSAVSQNTEAFF.

There are many counts of this clonotype. This chain links TRBV6-5 with TRBJ2-6; D ambiguous. V dropped 2 bases and J dropped 4 bases, with 15 bases sitting between them. The CDR3 extends over 17 amino acids. Germline lookup yields CDR1 MNHEY and CDR2 SVGAGI. CDR3: CASSYVWQTLGANVLTF. The DNA of the CDR3 is TGTGCCAGCAGTTACGTGTGGCAGACGCTGGGGGCCAACGTCCTGACTTTC.

This clonotype came up many times. The chain's CDR3 is CASSLMSVLWGQGGYTF. In nucleotides, the CDR3 is TGTGCCAGCAGCTTAATGTCGGTACTCTGGGGGCAGGGTGGCTACACCTTC. The chain is built from TRBV7-2 and TRBJ1-2; possibly TRBD1 for D (6 bases). The germline gives CDR1 SGHTA, CDR2 FQGNSA. V dropped 2 bases and J dropped 7 bases, with 23 bases sitting between them. The CDR3 is 17 amino acids.

The rearrangement uses TRBV20-1 and TRBJ1-3; no clear D gene. Germline V gene data show CDR1 as DFQATT and CDR2 as SNEGSKA (reference sequence). The CDR3 loop spans 11 amino acids. The V end was cut by 1 base, the J end by 8 bases, with 6 bases between. The CDR3 bases are TGCAGTGCTAGAGTTTTGGACACCATATATTTT. Its protein is CSARVLDTIYF.

The rearrangement uses TRBV7-6 and TRBJ2-7, with TRBD1 as a possible D gene (6 bases). CDR1 is SGHVS and CDR2 is FNYEAQ in the germline V gene. This CDR3 comprises 13 residues. Trimming shortened V by 2 bases and J by 9 bases, and 14 bases separated the two germline ends. As DNA, the CDR3 is TGTGCCAGCAGCTTAATACAGGGTGGGGTGCAGTACTTC. This encodes CASSLIQGGVQYF.

This clonotype was seen at least ten times. The chain carries TRBV4-2 and TRBJ2-6; no reliable D call. There are 16 residues in the CDR3. Trimming took 2 bases from V and 2 from J, leaving 10 bases between them. Germline CDR1 reads LGHNA; CDR2 reads YNFKEQ. The CDR3 sequence: CASSQTTTPGANVLTF. The DNA for the CDR3 is TGTGCCAGCAGCCAAACTACTACCCCTGGGGCCAACGTCCTGACTTTC.

This clonotype appeared once. This clone may be a read error of a much larger clone one base away. The CDR3 region has the DNA TGTGCCAGCAGCTTAGGGGGGGGGCCGGATGAAAAACTGTTTTTT. As protein: CASSLGGGPDEKLFF. The rearrangement links TRBV7-6 to TRBJ1-4; D may be TRBD1 (6 bases). Germline values: CDR1 SGHVS, CDR2 FNYEAQ. This CDR3 comprises 15 residues. The germline V and J ends were trimmed by 1 base and 6 bases, with 12 bases remaining between them.

On this clonotype: Just one base apart from a much larger clone, this may be a read error. The chain employs TRBV12-1 and TRBJ1-1; the table assigns TRBD1, which was not confirmed against the DNA. TRBV12-1 is noted as a pseudogene. The CDR3 contains 14 residues. CDR3 nucleotide sequence: TGTGCCAGCAGCCTTGCCTTAGGGGGGACTGAAGCTTTCTTT. Encoded protein: CASSLALGGTEAFF.

This clonotype was found many times. This sequence joins TRBV9 and TRBJ2-2, with 7 bases matching TRBD2. The CDR3 spans 16 residues. Germline CDR1 and CDR2: SGDLS and YYNGEE. V was clipped by 5 bases and J by 3 bases; unmatched bases: 10. CDR3 region: CASRDTGREDTGELFF. In DNA form, the CDR3 reads TGTGCCAGCAGGGACACCGGTCGGGAGGACACCGGGGAGCTGTTTTTT. The whole variable domain, remainder taken from reference TRBV9 and TRBJ2-2, is DSGVTQTPKHLITATGQRVTLRCSPRSGDLSVYWYQQSLDQGLQFLIQYYNGEERAKGNILERFSAQQFPDLHSELNLSSLELGDSALYFCASRDTGREDTGELFFGEGSRLTVL.

V and J are TRBV9 and TRBJ2-3; 10 bases match TRBD2. The junction had 5 bases not matched to a gene; V was cut back by 1 base and J by 0 bases. The CDR3 covers 17 residues. The germline CDR1 and CDR2 sequences are SGDLS and YYNGEE. The CDR3 sequence: CASSVSLAGASTDTQYF. In nucleotides, the CDR3 is TGTGCCAGCAGCGTAAGTCTAGCGGGGGCTAGCACAGATACGCAGTATTTT.

This clonotype was found a few times. This chain joins TRBV18 and TRBJ1-2; TRBD1 might be the D (5 bases). The length of the CDR3 is 16 residues. The germline CDR1 and CDR2 sequences are KGHSH and LQKENI. Trimming took 0 bases from V and 4 from J, leaving 15 bases between them. The CDR3 protein is CASSPPALEQAYGYTF. The CDR3 bases are TGTGCCAGCTCACCACCGGCTTTGGAACAGGCCTATGGCTACACCTTC.

The chain carries TRBV15 and TRBJ2-7; D not resolved. This CDR3 contains 14 residues. Looked up from germline, CDR1 is LNHNV and CDR2 is YYDKDF (reference sequence). The V and J ends lost 1 base and 4 bases respectively, with 11 bases between them. The CDR3 DNA is TGTGCCACCAGCAGAGTCAGAACTCCTTACGAGCAGTACTTC. Residues: CATSRVRTPYEQYF.

The chain has TRBV19 and TRBJ1-5; maybe TRBD1 (5 bases). The germline CDR1 and CDR2 sequences are LNHDA and SQIVND (reference sequence). The CDR3 runs to 14 residues. V lost 1 base, J lost 3 bases, and 7 bases lay in between. CDR3 DNA sequence: TGTGCCAGTAGTATAGTGGGGACCAATCAGCCCCAGCATTTT. Translation: CASSIVGTNQPQHF.

About this clonotype: A read error is likely, as this CDR3 ends without the conserved phenylalanine or tryptophan. The chain couples TRBV7-2 to TRBJ1-2, with D possibly matching TRBD1 (6 bases). Trimming left V 5 bases short and J 7 bases short, with 14 bases between. The CDR3 covers 13 residues. The germline CDR1 and CDR2 sequences are SGHTA and FQGNSA. In nucleotides, the CDR3 is TGTGCCAGCAGCGTAAACGAGGGGGGTGGCTACACCCTC. As protein: CASSVNEGGGYTL.

This clonotype was seen ten or more times. The genes are TRBV10-3 and TRBJ1-6, with D unresolved. The CDR3 is 18 amino acids. V shed 2 bases and J shed 7 bases, with 21 bases lying between them. Germline loops: CDR1 ENHRY, CDR2 SYGVKD. The DNA for the CDR3 is TGTGCCATCAGTGAGCTTTGGGCCCGCCCTGTAGGCAATTCACCCCTCCACTTT. This gives the protein CAISELWARPVGNSPLHF.

In the case of this clonotype: Being one base from a much bigger clone, this may be a read error. V gene TRBV11-1 combines with J gene TRBJ1-2; 7 nucleotides align to TRBD1. The V gene end was trimmed by 5 bases and the J gene end by 6 bases; junction bases not matched to a gene: 30. Looked up from germline, CDR1 is SGHAT and CDR2 is FQDESV (reference sequence). The CDR3 is 21 amino acids. CDR3 in amino acids: CASSTYRQGVSSLRLPHGYTF. The CDR3 nucleotides are TGTGCCAGCAGCACCTACCGACAGGGAGTTTCTTCACTTCGCCTACCGCATGGCTACACCTTC. Drawing the rest from reference TRBV11-1 and TRBJ1-2, the complete variable domain is EAEVAQSPRYKITEKSQAVAFWCDPISGHATLYWYRQILGQGPELLVQFQDESVVDDSQLPKDRFSAERLKGVDSTLKIQPAELGDSAMYLCASSTYRQGVSSLRLPHGYTFGSGTRLTVV.

At least ten counts were recorded for this clonotype. The chain links TRBV10-3 to TRBJ1-1; 9 nucleotides line up with TRBD1. This CDR3 is 16 amino acids long. Germline V lookup: CDR1 ENHRY, CDR2 SYGVKD. V trimming: 5 bases; J trimming: 0 bases; junction bases outside the gene matches: 7. For the CDR3, the DNA is TGTGCCATCAGTACCCGGACAGGGGTTGTGAACACTGAAGCTTTCTTT. It is translated as CAISTRTGVVNTEAFF.

This clonotype has at least ten counts. The chain combines TRBV9 with TRBJ1-6; the D gene is possibly TRBD1 (6 bases). The germline V and J ends were trimmed by 4 bases and 7 bases, with 9 bases remaining between them. CDR1 and CDR2 from the germline V gene are SGDLS and YYNGEE. The CDR3 contains 13 residues. The CDR3 region is CASSKTGNSPLHF. DNA of the CDR3: TGTGCCAGCAGCAAAACAGGGAATTCACCCCTCCACTTT. The variable domain in full, completed from reference TRBV9 and TRBJ1-6, reads DSGVTQTPKHLITATGQRVTLRCSPRSGDLSVYWYQQSLDQGLQFLIQYYNGEERAKGNILERFSAQQFPDLHSELNLSSLELGDSALYFCASSKTGNSPLHFGNGTRLTVT.

The rearrangement uses TRBV19 and TRBJ2-7; D possibly corresponds to TRBD2 (6 bases). The V and J ends lost 1 base and 2 bases respectively, with 9 bases between them. The CDR3 spans 14 residues. CDR1 LNHDA and CDR2 SQIVND come from the germline V gene (reference sequence). The CDR3 DNA reads TGTGCCAGTAGTATAGCGGGGGAAACCTACGAGCAGTACTTC. Amino acid sequence: CASSIAGETYEQYF.